The 8 T cell receptor beta chains given below trace back to one sample, sequenced in a study of CD8+ T cells in alopecia areata. Treatment meaning: oral pan-JAK inhibitor, 5-10 mg twice daily. Extracted RNA was reverse transcribed, and the resulting cDNA served as sequencing template. Assay: immunoSEQ multiplex PCR; the TCRdb copy retains only in-frame clones and omits some. The table shows around 290,000 clones, with 58% occurring only once. The specimen was CD4+ T cells sorted from blood, collected at week 24, from a patient treated with tofacitinib. These receptors were taken from a human donor with alopecia areata.

This chain joins TRBV6-5 and TRBJ2-3, with D perhaps matching TRBD1 (7 bases). The germline CDR1 and CDR2 sequences are MNHEY and SVGAGI. This CDR3 region has 14 residues. V shed 4 bases and J shed 5 bases, with 13 bases lying between them. CDR3 DNA sequence: TGTGCCAGCAGTTGGCGACAGGGACTAGATACGCAGTATTTT. Its translation: CASSWRQGLDTQYF.

About this clone: Other DNA sequences in this sample translate to the same CDR3. The V and J genes are TRBV29-1 and TRBJ1-1; D might be TRBD1 (5 bases). V shed 5 bases and J shed 0 bases, with 10 bases lying between them. Germline assignment: CDR1 SQVTM and CDR2 ANQGSEA. The CDR3 extends over 13 amino acids. The DNA of the CDR3 is TGCAGCGTTCGGGGCAGGATGAACACTGAAGCTTTCTTT. It is translated as CSVRGRMNTEAFF.

The chain carries TRBV6-6 and TRBJ2-2; D gene ambiguous. Trimming took 6 bases from V and 1 from J, leaving 9 bases between them. CDR3 length: 14 amino acids. Germline CDR1 and CDR2: MNHNY and SVGAGI (reference sequence). Here the CDR3 DNA reads TGTGCCAGCAGACTGGGCCTGAACACCGGGGAGCTGTTTTTT. Its translation: CASRLGLNTGELFF.

The V and J genes are TRBV29-1 and TRBJ1-1, with D hard to call. The V end was cut by 6 bases, the J end by 1 base, with 9 bases between. Germline-derived CDR1 and CDR2 are SQVTM and ANQGSEA. The length of the CDR3 is 12 residues. The chain's CDR3 is CSVEQQNTEAFF. The CDR3 DNA is TGCAGCGTGGAACAGCAGAACACTGAAGCTTTCTTT.

The CDR3 loop is CASSRLTETNYGYTF. The DNA for the CDR3 is TGTGCCAGCAGCCGACTGACGGAAACCAACTATGGCTACACCTTC. V is TRBV6-6 and J is TRBJ1-2; no definite D call. Germline loops: CDR1 MNHNY, CDR2 SVGAGI (reference sequence). Trimming pared 6 bases from V and 2 bases from J, leaving 16 bases between. CDR3 length: 15 residues.

This clone has only a few counts. The chain recombines TRBV4-2 with TRBJ2-7, with 10 bases that match TRBD1. Germline V CDR1 and CDR2: LGHNA, YNFKEQ. V dropped 1 base and J dropped 4; count of bases not matched to a gene: 7. The CDR3 length is 16 residues. DNA of the CDR3: TGTGCCAGCAGCCAAGCCGGGACAGGGGTGGGATACGAGCAGTACTTC. This translates into CASSQAGTGVGYEQYF.

The rearrangement uses TRBV6-1 and TRBJ2-3; 10 bases are a match to TRBD1. CDR3 length: 15 amino acids. V gave up 5 bases and J gave up 5 bases; unmatched junction bases: 7. Per germline, CDR1 MNHNS and CDR2 SASEGT. As DNA, the CDR3 is TGTGCCAGCAGTCTGCGACAGGGGGCGGGAGATACGCAGTATTTT. Its protein is CASSLRQGAGDTQYF.

This clone was counted only a few times. J is TRBJ1-1 and V is TRBV4-3; TRBD1 agrees at 9 bases. The CDR3 is 14 residues long. CDR1 LGHNA and CDR2 YSLEER come from the germline V gene. V gave up 1 base and J gave up 4 bases; unmatched junction bases: 1. CDR3 residues: CASSQGTGATEAFF. The CDR3 bases are TGCGCCAGCAGCCAAGGGACAGGGGCCACTGAAGCTTTCTTT.